Presented here are 11 T cell receptor beta chains from one specimen sequenced in a study of molecular identifiers for immune sequencing clone quantification. TCRdb re-analysed the PCR reads in MiXCR, keeping a single row per CDR3 protein. The sample includes roughly 100,000 distinct CDR3 sequences, about 35% of them seen just once. Sequenced: naive CD8+ T cells from blood, with Jurkat cell RNA spiked in. Subset indicated: FACS-sorted CD8+CD4-CCR7+CD45RA+ naive T cells. Receptor source: a human donor in good health. Some libraries in this study had Jurkat cell RNA spiked in.

V usage is TRBV12-3 or TRBV12-4 and J usage is TRBJ1-5; the D gene is possibly TRBD1 (6 bases). The germline V and J ends were trimmed by 6 bases and 0 bases, with 9 bases remaining between them. The CDR3 sequence is 14 residues long. This chain's CDR3 is CASRDSYSNQPQHF. The CDR3 DNA follows: TGTGCCAGCAGGGACAGTTATAGCAATCAGCCCCAGCATTTT.

This clonotype was seen repeatedly, ten times or more. The V call is TRBV28, the J call TRBJ2-4, with 13 bases matching TRBD2. This CDR3 contains 19 residues. CDR1 and CDR2 from the germline V gene are MDHEN and SYDVKM. With 2 bases clipped from V and 0 bases from J, the junction kept 7 bases outside the gene matches. The CDR3 bases are TGTGCCAGCAGTTTAATTGTCCGGACTAGCGGGGGAGCCAAAAACATTCAGTACTTC. It specifies CASSLIVRTSGGAKNIQYF.

This clonotype appeared many times. The V call is TRBV9, the J call TRBJ2-5; D not certain. V was cut by 3 bases and J by 0 bases, with 9 bases left in between. The germline CDR1 and CDR2 sequences are SGDLS and YYNGEE. CDR3 length equals 14 residues. The CDR3 protein is CASSAPGYQETQYF. CDR3 DNA: TGTGCCAGCAGCGCCCCGGGCTACCAAGAGACCCAGTACTTC.

The rearrangement uses TRBV28 and TRBJ1-4; D is ambiguous. Germline CDR1 MDHEN, CDR2 SYDVKM. The CDR3 contains 14 residues. The V and J ends lost 7 bases and 7 bases respectively, with 16 bases between them. CDR3 region: CASIPARASEKLFF. The CDR3 nucleotides read TGTGCCAGCATACCGGCCCGGGCCAGTGAAAAACTGTTTTTT.

This clonotype was detected a few times. V and J are TRBV7-2 and TRBJ2-3; possibly TRBD1 for D (6 bases). Germline assignment: CDR1 SGHTA and CDR2 FQGNSA. Trimming stripped 4 bases from V and 0 bases from J, with 8 bases between. The CDR3 is made up of 14 amino acids. As DNA, the CDR3 is TGTGCCAGCAGCTCGGGACAAAGCACAGATACGCAGTATTTT. This gives the protein CASSSGQSTDTQYF.

In its sample, this clonotype was seen many times. The chain combines TRBV28 with TRBJ2-5; maybe TRBD1 (6 bases). The CDR3 spans 19 residues. The V end lost 3 bases, the J end lost 5 bases, and 28 bases lay between the germline ends. Germline V gives CDR1 MDHEN, CDR2 SYDVKM. CDR3 nucleotide sequence: TGTGCCAGCAGTTTCCTCCCGCCGCGCCGTGGCAGGGGCGTTGAGACCCAGTACTTC. Translating gives CASSFLPPRRGRGVETQYF. Variable domain in full (rest from reference TRBV28 and TRBJ2-5): DVKVTQSSRYLVKRTGEKVFLECVQDMDHENMFWYRQDPGLGLRLIYFSYDVKMKEKGDIPEGYSVSREKKERFSLILESASTNQTSMYLCASSFLPPRRGRGVETQYFGPGTRLLVL.

Turning to this clonotype: Just one base apart from a much larger clone, this may be a read error. The rearrangement uses TRBV5-6 and TRBJ2-5, with unresolved D. V shed 5 bases and J shed 2 bases, with 10 bases lying between them. The CDR3 is 13 residues long. Germline V CDR1 and CDR2: SGHDT, YYEEEE. The CDR3 loop is CASRRTEQETQYF. Here the CDR3 DNA reads TGTGCCAGCAGACGAACGGAGCAAGAGACCCAGTACTTC.

The chain is built from TRBV7-9 and TRBJ2-3; no firm D call. V lost 1 base, J lost 6 bases, and 5 bases lay in between. The CDR3 length is 12 residues. Germline CDR1 and CDR2: SEHNR and FQNEAQ (reference sequence). This CDR3 reads CASSLVPDTQYF. CDR3 nucleotides: TGTGCCAGCAGCTTAGTTCCTGATACGCAGTATTTT.

The CDR3 sequence: CASTGKGGYQPQHF. The CDR3 coding sequence is TGTGCCAGCACTGGGAAAGGGGGCTATCAGCCCCAGCATTTT. The V gene is TRBV25-1, the J gene TRBJ1-5; 7 bases map to TRBD1. Germline V gene data show CDR1 as MGHDK and CDR2 as SYGVNS. V shed 7 bases and J 5 bases; nucleotides not matched to a gene: 8. CDR3 length equals 14 residues.

The DNA for the CDR3 is TGTGCCAGCAGCTTCCTAGGAGGGCCCATTAATGAGCAGTTCTTC. Protein sequence: CASSFLGGPINEQFF. The chain carries TRBV11-2 and TRBJ2-1; D possibly corresponds to TRBD2 (6 bases). Trimming left V 3 bases short and J 7 bases short, with 16 bases between. Germline loops: CDR1 SGHAT, CDR2 FQNNGV. There are 15 residues in the CDR3.

V and J are TRBV28 and TRBJ2-7; unclear D gene. V lost 6 bases and J 3 bases, leaving 15 bases between the germline ends. This CDR3 spans 14 amino acids. Germline V lookup: CDR1 MDHEN, CDR2 SYDVKM. The CDR3 loop is CASSPPSNCYEQYF. In nucleotides, the CDR3 is TGTGCCAGCAGCCCCCCCAGCAACTGCTACGAGCAGTACTTC.